A selection of T cell receptor beta chains follows, all from one sample in a study of cytomegalovirus exposure and HLA in healthy donors. Sequencing used immunoSEQ multiplex PCR; TCRdb keeps in-frame clones, though not all of them. In the table there are some 150,000 clones, roughly 80% of which are singletons. Sequencing used PBMCs. The receptor set was obtained from a man in his forties or fifties in good health and CMV-seronegative. CDR3s include the opening cysteine and the closing phenylalanine or tryptophan. D genes are given only for firm matches. Expanded clones are given a class, and other clones once, few, many or no size at all.

D	V	size	J	CDR3	DNA
-	TRBV7-9	-	TRBJ1-3	CASSLEDRGDTIYF	TGTGCCAGCAGCTTAGAAGACCGCGGGGACACCATATATTTT
-	TRBV6-1	-	TRBJ1-6	CASSPTVTYNSPLHF	TGTGCCAGCAGTCCGACAGTTACCTATAATTCACCCCTCCACTTT
TRBD2	TRBV4-2	once	TRBJ2-3	CASSQDPAGGTDTQYF	TGTGCCAGCAGCCAAGACCCAGCGGGGGGCACAGATACGCAGTATTTT
-	TRBV7-9	-	TRBJ1-1	CASSGGGEAEAFF	TGTGCCAGCAGCGGTGGAGGAGAGGCTGAAGCTTTCTTT
-	TRBV28	-	TRBJ1-5	CASNRGNQPQHF	TGTGCCAGCAACAGGGGCAATCAGCCCCAGCATTTT
-	TRBV28	-	TRBJ2-7	CASTMGGFFYEQYF	TGTGCCAGCACCATGGGGGGTTTCTTCTACGAGCAGTACTTC
TRBD2	TRBV5-4	-	TRBJ2-3	CASSEGLAGQYF	TGTGCCAGCAGCGAAGGACTAGCGGGGCAGTATTTT
TRBD1	TRBV7-9	-	TRBJ1-1	CASSSGQLNTEAFF	TGTGCCAGCAGCTCGGGACAGCTGAACACTGAAGCTTTCTTT
TRBD2	TRBV6-1	-	TRBJ2-4	CASSDYRGRVTNIQYF	TGTGCCAGCAGTGATTACCGCGGGAGGGTCACAAACATTCAGTACTTC
TRBD1	TRBV14	-	TRBJ2-1	CASSPYRGPYNEQFF	TGTGCCAGCAGCCCATACAGGGGTCCGTACAATGAGCAGTTCTTC
-	TRBV18	-	TRBJ1-1	CASSADRGTEAFF	TGTGCCAGCTCAGCTGACCGGGGGACTGAAGCTTTCTTT
-	TRBV6-5	few	TRBJ2-7	CASSYSGPSPGEQYF	TGTGCCAGCAGTTACTCCGGGCCTTCGCCGGGAGAGCAGTACTTC
TRBD1	TRBV18	-	TRBJ1-2	CASSWTGAKTDHGYTF	TGTGCCAGCTCATGGACAGGGGCTAAAACGGACCATGGCTACACCTTC
-	TRBV5-1	-	TRBJ2-1	CASSWGGEQFF	TGCGCCAGCAGTTGGGGCGGCGAGCAGTTCTTC
-	TRBV28	-	TRBJ2-3	CASSPTRTSTDTQYF	TGTGCCAGCAGTCCGACAAGAACTAGCACAGATACGCAGTATTTT
TRBD1	TRBV27	once	TRBJ1-6	CASSYKTGLASPLHF	TGTGCCAGCAGTTATAAGACAGGGTTGGCTTCACCCCTCCACTTT
TRBD1	TRBV28	-	TRBJ2-3	CASWIGQGPPGTNTQYF	TGTGCCAGCTGGATAGGACAGGGGCCCCCGGGCACTAATACGCAGTATTTT
-	TRBV19	once	TRBJ2-7	CASSNPGHEAYEQYF	TGTGCCAGTAGTAACCCGGGACACGAAGCCTACGAGCAGTACTTC
-	TRBV9	-	TRBJ1-2	CASSVASPGSPEFYGYTF	TGTGCCAGCAGCGTAGCTTCCCCCGGGTCCCCCGAATTTTATGGCTACACCTTC
TRBD1	TRBV6-5	-	TRBJ1-4	CASSWRGLSEKLFF	TGTGCCAGCAGTTGGAGGGGGCTTAGTGAAAAACTGTTTTTT
TRBD2	TRBV18	once	TRBJ2-2	CASSSLAGQVTGELFF	TGTGCCAGCTCATCACTAGCGGGCCAAGTCACCGGGGAGCTGTTTTTT
TRBD1	TRBV5-1	once	TRBJ1-2	CASSLAPGQGDYGYTF	TGCGCCAGCAGCTTGGCTCCCGGACAGGGCGACTATGGCTACACCTTC
TRBD1	TRBV19	-	TRBJ1-2	CASSIGSGTDTIYGYTF	TGTGCCAGTAGTATTGGATCCGGGACAGACACAATCTATGGCTACACCTTC
TRBD2	TRBV11-3	-	TRBJ2-3	CASSPVSAGGPDTQYF	TGTGCCAGCAGCCCAGTCTCGGCGGGGGGGCCTGATACGCAGTATTTT
TRBD1	TRBV15	-	TRBJ2-7	CATSREGQSYEQYF	TGTGCCACCAGCAGAGAGGGACAGTCCTACGAGCAGTACTTC
-	TRBV7-3	once	TRBJ2-7	CASSPQSGEQYF	TGTGCCAGCAGCCCACAGTCCGGCGAGCAGTACTTC
-	TRBV28	-	TRBJ1-3	CASSLPSGSGNTIYF	TGTGCCAGCAGTCTACCTTCAGGCTCCGGAAACACCATATATTTT
-	TRBV19	-	TRBJ1-1	CASSDDTYTEAFF	TGTGCCAGTAGTGATGACACTTACACTGAAGCTTTCTTT
TRBD1	TRBV19	-	TRBJ2-2	CATSKTGDTYTGELFF	TGTGCCACCTCTAAGACAGGGGACACTTACACCGGGGAGCTGTTTTTT